This T cell receptor (beta chain) originates from a study of T-cell reconstitution after alpha-beta-depleted transplantation in children. The germline gives CDR1 SEHNR, CDR2 FQNEAQ (reference sequence). This CDR3 is built from 16 residues. V gave up 3 bases and J gave up 6 bases; unmatched junction bases: 8. Library preparation (for TCRbeta) was performed with unique molecular identifiers. In TCRdb, the PCR reads were re-called with MiXCR into one record per CDR3 protein. This table has nearly 400,000 distinct CDR3 sequences, roughly 22% appearing once. Sequencing used PBMCs from the stem cell graft donor, obtained from the stem cell graft. The chain is built from TRBV7-9 and TRBJ2-3; 11 bases fit TRBD2. The TCR sequence derives from a human donor who donated a stem cell graft to a child with acute myeloid leukemia. This chain's CDR3 is CASSFTSGSLLDTQYF. CDR3 in DNA: TGTGCCAGCAGCTTTACTAGCGGGAGTCTATTGGATACGCAGTATTTT.